This TCR beta chain was obtained from a study of shared clonotypes between healthy human individuals. Study-wide background: Donors consisted of two women and three men between 18 and 49.

CDR3 size: 17 residues. The trim removed 4 bases at V and 5 bases at J, leaving 12 bases unmatched. The germline V gene has CDR1 LNHDA and CDR2 SQIVND (reference sequence). Using ten immunoSEQ deep assay plates, investigators sequenced unsorted PBMC DNA. TCRdb's copy holds only in-frame clones and misses some; the assay was immunoSEQ multiplex PCR. The sample consists of roughly 500,000 clones, roughly three quarters of them appearing once. This clone has just one count. Unsorted samples used around 98 million PBMCs for genomic DNA. Sequenced input: PBMCs. This chain uses TRBV19 with TRBJ2-2, with TRBD2 matching 8 bases. This clonotype was obtained from a woman between 40 and 50 years old in good health. Some clones in this sample may be carry-over from other donors' samples. For the CDR3, the DNA is TGTGCCAGTAGTACCCGGGGGGGCGGAAAGTCAACCGGGGAGCTGTTTTTT. As protein: CASSTRGGGKSTGELFF.